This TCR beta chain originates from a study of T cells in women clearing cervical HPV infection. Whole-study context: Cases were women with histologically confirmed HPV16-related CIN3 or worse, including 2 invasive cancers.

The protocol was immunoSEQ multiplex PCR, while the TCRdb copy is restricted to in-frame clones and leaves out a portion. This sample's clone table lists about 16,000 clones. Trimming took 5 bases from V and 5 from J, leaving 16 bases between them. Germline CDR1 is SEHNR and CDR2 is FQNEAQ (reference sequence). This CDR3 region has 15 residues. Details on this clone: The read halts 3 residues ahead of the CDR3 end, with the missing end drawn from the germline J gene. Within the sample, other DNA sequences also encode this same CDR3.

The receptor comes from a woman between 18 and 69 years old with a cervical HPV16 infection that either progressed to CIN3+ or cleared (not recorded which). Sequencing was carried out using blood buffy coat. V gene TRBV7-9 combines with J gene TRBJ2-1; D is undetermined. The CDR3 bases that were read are TGTGCCAGCAGCCTACTGCAAAACCCGAACAATGAG. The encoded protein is CASSLLQNPNNE. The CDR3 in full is CASSLLQNPNNEQFF. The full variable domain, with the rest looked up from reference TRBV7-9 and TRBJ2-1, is DTGVSQNPRHKITKRGQNVTFRCDPISEHNRLYWYRQTLGQGPEFLTYFQNEAQLEKSRLLSDRFSAERPKGSFSTLEIQRTEQGDSAMYLCASSLLQNPNNEQFFGPGTRLTVL.